This T cell receptor beta chain stems from a study of early T cells in non-severe SARS-CoV-2 infection. For the study at large: Bulk RNA taken from unsorted whole blood was sequenced, leaving chains unpaired.

The CDR3 runs 13 residues. The germline CDR1 and CDR2 sequences are WNHNN and SYGVQD (reference sequence). Trimming shortened V by 2 bases and J by 7 bases, and 6 bases separated the two germline ends. Individual cDNA molecules were tagged with unique molecular identifiers. TCRdb called the 5' RACE reads again in MiXCR, with one record for every CDR3 protein. The sample holds about 55,000 distinct CDR3 sequences, more than 12% seen once. Sequenced here: whole blood, sampled at baseline. The sequence was obtained from an adult who was a healthcare worker with PCR-confirmed SARS-CoV-2 infection or an uninfected control (not recorded which). The chain carries TRBV10-1 and TRBJ1-6; D not resolved. The CDR3 DNA reads as TGCGCCAGCAGTGAGGCCCGGAATTCACCCCTCCACTTT. Its protein is CASSEARNSPLHF.